This is a list of T cell receptor beta chains from one sample in a study of blood T cell repertoires in COVID-19. Measured with immunoSEQ multiplex PCR; TCRdb has only the in-frame clones, and not every one. The sample holds over 200,000 clones, approximately 79% seen once. Input material: peripheral blood. These receptors were collected from a human donor in a cohort sampled during active COVID-19. Each CDR3 is given with its conserved first and last residue. The D gene is left open where the match is weak. Clone size is stated in some rows and not others, as once, few, many or a class when expanded.

j_gene: TRBJ2-7; len: 16; d_gene: TRBD2; abundance: .; v_gene: TRBV4-1; CDR3nt: TGCGCCAGCAGCCACCGTACTAGCGGTAGGTACTACGAGCAGTACTTC; CDR3aa: CASSHRTSGRYYEQYF
j_gene: TRBJ2-7; len: 13; d_gene: .; abundance: .; v_gene: TRBV3-1/TRBV3-2; CDR3nt: TGTGCCAGCAGCCAAAGAGGGACCTACGAGCAGTACTTC; CDR3aa: CASSQRGTYEQYF
j_gene: TRBJ2-1; len: 12; d_gene: .; abundance: many; v_gene: TRBV9; CDR3nt: TGTGCCAGCAGCGTAGCTGACAATGAGCAGTTCTTC; CDR3aa: CASSVADNEQFF
j_gene: TRBJ2-7; len: 15; d_gene: TRBD2; abundance: .; v_gene: TRBV6-6; CDR3nt: TGTGCCAGCACTAACGGGGGGGGCTCCTCCTACGAGCAGTACTTC; CDR3aa: CASTNGGGSSYEQYF
j_gene: TRBJ1-1; len: 16; d_gene: .; abundance: .; v_gene: TRBV7-6; CDR3nt: TGTGCCAGCAGCTTACACCCTCAGAGAGGTGGCACTGAAGCTTTCTTT; CDR3aa: CASSLHPQRGGTEAFF
j_gene: TRBJ2-7; len: 16; d_gene: TRBD2; abundance: .; v_gene: TRBV27; CDR3nt: TGTGCCAGCAGTTCCATTCTAGCGGGAGGGCCCTACGAGCAGTACTTC; CDR3aa: CASSSILAGGPYEQYF
j_gene: TRBJ1-1; len: 14; d_gene: TRBD1; abundance: .; v_gene: TRBV18; CDR3nt: TGTGCCAGCTCACAGGGACAGGGGAACACTGAAGCTTTCTTT; CDR3aa: CASSQGQGNTEAFF
j_gene: TRBJ1-1; len: 16; d_gene: TRBD1; abundance: .; v_gene: TRBV5-1; CDR3nt: TGCGCCAGCAATGGGGGACAGGGGTATCTGAACACTGAAGCTTTCTTT; CDR3aa: CASNGGQGYLNTEAFF
j_gene: TRBJ2-7; len: 16; d_gene: TRBD2; abundance: once; v_gene: TRBV3-1/TRBV3-2; CDR3nt: TGTGCCAGCAGCCGAAGCGGCGGGAGTCTGGTATACGAGCAGTACTTC; CDR3aa: CASSRSGGSLVYEQYF
j_gene: TRBJ2-7; len: 13; d_gene: .; abundance: .; v_gene: TRBV9; CDR3nt: TGTGCCAGCAGCGTAAGCCCTTCCGACGAGCAGTACTTC; CDR3aa: CASSVSPSDEQYF
j_gene: TRBJ1-1; len: 11; d_gene: .; abundance: .; v_gene: TRBV20-1; CDR3nt: TGCAGTGCTCCTCGGGGCACTGAAGCTTTCTTT; CDR3aa: CSAPRGTEAFF
j_gene: TRBJ1-5; len: 14; d_gene: TRBD1; abundance: many; v_gene: TRBV28; CDR3nt: TGTGCCAGCAGTTTGACAGGGGAGGGGCAGCCCCAGCATTTT; CDR3aa: CASSLTGEGQPQHF
j_gene: TRBJ2-7; len: 15; d_gene: TRBD2; abundance: few; v_gene: TRBV27; CDR3nt: TGTGCCAGCAGTTTATTTGTCGGACTAGCCTACGAGCAGTACTTC; CDR3aa: CASSLFVGLAYEQYF
j_gene: TRBJ2-7; len: 14; d_gene: TRBD2; abundance: .; v_gene: TRBV12-5; CDR3nt: TGTGCTAGTGGATATAGCGGGAGACCCTACGAGCAGTACTTC; CDR3aa: CASGYSGRPYEQYF